Listed below are T cell receptor beta chains from one sample, sequenced in a study of cytomegalovirus exposure and HLA in healthy donors. Using immunoSEQ multiplex PCR, the repertoire was profiled, and TCRdb retains in-frame clones only, with some absent. The profile shows 110,000 or so clones, 55% to 75% of them singletons. Sequenced: PBMCs. The receptors stem from a woman between 65 and 79 years old in good health and CMV-seropositive. The CDR3 runs from the conserved cysteine through the conserved F or W. A D gene is named only where the DNA matches it firmly. Size is omitted from some rows. Given values are once, few, many or a class for expanded clones.

V	size	D	J	CDR3	DNA
TRBV19	.	.	TRBJ2-7	CASSTPLTGFNEQYF	TGTGCCAGTAGCACCCCTCTGACAGGATTCAACGAGCAGTACTTC
TRBV19	.	TRBD1	TRBJ2-5	CASSTSGRGRQETQYF	TGTGCCAGTAGTACCTCCGGCAGGGGGCGACAAGAGACCCAGTACTTC
TRBV6-5	.	.	TRBJ2-3	CASGRPASTDTQYF	TGTGCCTCAGGCCGGCCCGCTAGCACAGATACGCAGTATTTT
TRBV6-1	.	TRBD1	TRBJ1-5	CASSGGQGSHQPQHF	TGTGCCAGCAGTGGGGGACAGGGGAGCCATCAGCCCCAGCATTTT
TRBV19	.	.	TRBJ1-5	CASSMAGKSGNQPQHF	TGTGCCAGTAGTATGGCAGGGAAAAGCGGCAATCAGCCCCAGCATTTT
TRBV27	.	TRBD1	TRBJ2-7	CASSPRTGISYEQYF	TGTGCCAGCAGTCCCCGGACAGGGATCTCCTACGAGCAGTACTTC
TRBV5-5	.	TRBD1	TRBJ1-5	CASSTLPPRQGYVSNQPQHF	TGTGCCAGCAGCACACTCCCCCCGAGACAGGGGTATGTGAGCAATCAGCCCCAGCATTTT
TRBV7-2	.	.	TRBJ2-2	CASSSRAANTGELFF	TGTGCCAGCAGCTCTAGAGCGGCGAACACCGGGGAGCTGTTTTTT
TRBV7-9	.	.	TRBJ2-7	CASSLQDYEQYF	TGTGCCAGCAGCTTACAGGACTACGAGCAGTACTTC
TRBV18	few	.	TRBJ2-5	CASSPTQGIGETQYF	TGTGCCAGCTCACCTACTCAGGGTATCGGGGAGACCCAGTACTTC
TRBV9	.	TRBD2	TRBJ2-3	CASSVLAGGRPDTQYF	TGTGCCAGCAGCGTTCTAGCGGGGGGGCGGCCAGATACGCAGTATTTT
TRBV6-1	.	.	TRBJ2-7	CASSVGLLPAGNSEQYF	TGTGCCAGCAGTGTCGGACTCCTGCCGGCCGGAAACAGCGAGCAGTACTTC
TRBV2	.	TRBD2	TRBJ2-2	CASQPGLANTGELFF	TGTGCCAGCCAACCGGGACTAGCGAACACCGGGGAGCTGTTTTTT
TRBV27	.	TRBD1	TRBJ2-3	CASSLRQGVLPDTQYF	TGTGCCAGCAGTCTTAGGCAGGGGGTCCTACCAGATACGCAGTATTTT
TRBV19	.	TRBD2	TRBJ2-1	CASSPSGGIGDEQFF	TGTGCCAGTAGTCCTAGCGGGGGGATCGGTGATGAGCAGTTCTTC
TRBV2	.	.	TRBJ2-1	CASSEEVLETYNEQFF	TGTGCCAGCAGTGAAGAAGTACTAGAGACCTACAATGAGCAGTTCTTC
TRBV5-1	few	TRBD2	TRBJ2-3	CASSSRGTSTDTQYF	TGCGCCAGCAGCTCGCGGGGGACTAGCACAGATACGCAGTATTTT
TRBV4-1	.	TRBD1	TRBJ2-7	CASRNPTGGRYEQYF	TGCGCCAGCAGAAACCCCACAGGGGGCCGGTACGAGCAGTACTTC
TRBV7-6	.	TRBD2	TRBJ2-3	CASSLVASGGATDTQYF	TGTGCCAGCAGCTTAGTAGCCAGCGGGGGGGCCACAGATACGCAGTATTTT
TRBV11-2	once	.	TRBJ1-2	CASSLGPSPDYGYTF	TGTGCCAGCAGCTTAGGTCCCTCCCCCGACTATGGCTACACCTTC
TRBV10-1	once	TRBD2	TRBJ2-6	CATGTITSDSGANVLTF	TGCGCCACCGGAACAATTACTAGCGACTCTGGGGCCAACGTCCTGACTTTC
TRBV2	.	.	TRBJ2-5	CASSETRTSWETQYF	TGTGCCAGCAGTGAAACTAGAACTTCTTGGGAGACCCAGTACTTC
TRBV2	few	TRBD1	TRBJ1-5	CASRGQGGANQPQHF	TGTGCCAGCAGGGGGCAGGGGGGAGCGAATCAGCCCCAGCATTTT
TRBV5-1	once	.	TRBJ1-4	CASSLAGEGRSILFF	TGCGCCAGCAGCTTGGCGGGGGAGGGGAGATCGATACTGTTTTTT
TRBV7-9	once	TRBD2	TRBJ2-1	CASSLAVAGGLDEQFF	TGTGCCAGCAGCTTAGCTGTAGCGGGGGGGTTGGATGAGCAGTTCTTC